This TCR beta chain was sequenced for a study of blood T cell repertoires in COVID-19. Across the whole study: Sources were T cells, B-cell-depleted T cells, or PBMCs; the material itself was cDNA or gDNA.

In the authors' workflow: Estimation of nucleated cell counts relied on the amplification of reference gene primers. The protocol was immunoSEQ multiplex PCR, while the TCRdb copy is restricted to in-frame clones and leaves out a portion. V, J and clone size are taken as reported in that table, and D and trimming were inferred from the DNA itself. The data hold about 390,000 clones, with approximately 87% observed a single time. CDR1 SGHTA and CDR2 FQGNSA come from the germline V gene. With V trimmed by 4 bases and J by 7 bases, 5 bases remained unmatched. The CDR3 runs to 13 residues. Participant-reported clinical history was the basis for cohort assignment.

Sequencing was carried out using PBMCs or T cells enriched from blood (not recorded which). This receptor was obtained from a woman aged 45-60 years who had recovered from COVID-19. The chain links TRBV7-2 to TRBJ1-2; TRBD1 agrees at 8 bases. The CDR3 DNA is TGTGCCAGCAGCTCCACAGGGGGGGGTGGCTACACCTTC. It codes for CASSSTGGGGYTF. Drawing the rest from reference TRBV7-2 and TRBJ1-2, the complete variable domain is GAGVSQSPSNKVTEKGKDVELRCDPISGHTALYWYRQSLGQGLEFLIYFQGNSAPDKSGLPSDRFSAERTGGSVSTLTIQRTQQEDSAVYLCASSSTGGGGYTFGSGTRLTVV.